This T cell receptor (beta chain) was captured by sequencing in a study of blood T cell repertoires in COVID-19. CDR1 LGHNA and CDR2 YSLEER come from the germline V gene. Losses at the gene ends were 3 bases for V and 10 bases for J; bases not matched to a gene: 12. The CDR3 runs to 15 residues. Sequenced by immunoSEQ multiplex PCR; TCRdb stores in-frame clones only, minus some. Of 200,000 to 250,000 clones listed, roughly 90% are singletons. Sequenced sample: PBMCs or T cells enriched from blood (not recorded which). The gene calls are TRBV4-3 and TRBJ1-1, with 9 bases lining up with TRBD1. The clonotype comes from a woman aged 25 to 45 who had recovered from COVID-19. The CDR3 reads CASSHLIPGQGRAFF. For the CDR3, the DNA is TGCGCCAGCAGCCATCTTATCCCGGGACAGGGTAGAGCTTTCTTT.